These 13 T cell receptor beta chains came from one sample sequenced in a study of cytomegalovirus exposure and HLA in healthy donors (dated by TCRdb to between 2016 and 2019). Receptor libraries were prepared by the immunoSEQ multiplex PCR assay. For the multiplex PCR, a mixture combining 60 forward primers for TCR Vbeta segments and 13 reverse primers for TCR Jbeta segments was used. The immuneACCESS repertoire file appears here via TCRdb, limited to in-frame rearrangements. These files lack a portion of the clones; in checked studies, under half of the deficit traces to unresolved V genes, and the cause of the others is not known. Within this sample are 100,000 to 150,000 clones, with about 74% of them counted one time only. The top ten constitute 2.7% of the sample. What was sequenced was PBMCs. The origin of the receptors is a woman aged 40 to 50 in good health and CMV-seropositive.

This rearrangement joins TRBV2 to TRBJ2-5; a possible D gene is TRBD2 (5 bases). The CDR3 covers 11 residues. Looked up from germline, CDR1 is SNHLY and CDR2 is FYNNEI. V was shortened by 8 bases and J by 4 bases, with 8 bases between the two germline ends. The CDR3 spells CASQAVETQYF. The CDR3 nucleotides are TGTGCCAGCCAAGCGGTAGAGACCCAGTACTTC. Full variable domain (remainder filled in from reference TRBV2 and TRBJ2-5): EPEVTQTPSHQVTQMGQEVILRCVPISNHLYFYWYRQILGQKVEFLVSFYNNEISEKSEIFDDQFSVERPDGSNFTLKIRSTKLEDSAMYFCASQAVETQYFGPGTRLLVL.

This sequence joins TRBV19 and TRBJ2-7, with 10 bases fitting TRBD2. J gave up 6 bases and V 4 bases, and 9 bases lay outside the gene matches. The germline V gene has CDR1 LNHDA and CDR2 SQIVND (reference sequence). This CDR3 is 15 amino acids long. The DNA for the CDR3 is TGTGCCAGTAGTAGAGTAAGCGGGGGGGCCTTCGAGCAGTACTTC. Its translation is CASSRVSGGAFEQYF.

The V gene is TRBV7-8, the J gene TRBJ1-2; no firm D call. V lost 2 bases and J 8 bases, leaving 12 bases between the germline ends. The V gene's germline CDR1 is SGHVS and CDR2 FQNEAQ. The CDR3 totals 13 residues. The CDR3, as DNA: TGTGCCAGCAGCTTACAGCATGAGGGAGGCTACACCTTC. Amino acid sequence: CASSLQHEGGYTF.

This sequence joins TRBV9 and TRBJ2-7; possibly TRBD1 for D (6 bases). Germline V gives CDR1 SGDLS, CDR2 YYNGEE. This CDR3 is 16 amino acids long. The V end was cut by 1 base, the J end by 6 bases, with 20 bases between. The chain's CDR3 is CASSVSLQGPPGEQYF. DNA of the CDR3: TGTGCCAGCAGCGTAAGCTTACAGGGACCTCCCGGCGAGCAGTACTTC. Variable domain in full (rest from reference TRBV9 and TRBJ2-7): DSGVTQTPKHLITATGQRVTLRCSPRSGDLSVYWYQQSLDQGLQFLIQYYNGEERAKGNILERFSAQQFPDLHSELNLSSLELGDSALYFCASSVSLQGPPGEQYFGPGTRLTVT.

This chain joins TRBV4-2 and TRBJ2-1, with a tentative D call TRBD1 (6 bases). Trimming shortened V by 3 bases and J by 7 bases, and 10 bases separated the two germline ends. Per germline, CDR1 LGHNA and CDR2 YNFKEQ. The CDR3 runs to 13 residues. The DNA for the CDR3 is TGTGCCAGCAGCCACCACAGGGAAAATGAGCAGTTCTTC. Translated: CASSHHRENEQFF.

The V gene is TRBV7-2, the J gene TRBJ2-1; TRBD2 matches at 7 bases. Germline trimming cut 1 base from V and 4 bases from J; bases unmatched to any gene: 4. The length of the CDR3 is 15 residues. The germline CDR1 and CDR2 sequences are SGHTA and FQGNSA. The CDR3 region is CASSLGGSYYNEQFF. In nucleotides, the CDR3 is TGTGCCAGCAGCTTAGGCGGGAGTTATTACAATGAGCAGTTCTTC.

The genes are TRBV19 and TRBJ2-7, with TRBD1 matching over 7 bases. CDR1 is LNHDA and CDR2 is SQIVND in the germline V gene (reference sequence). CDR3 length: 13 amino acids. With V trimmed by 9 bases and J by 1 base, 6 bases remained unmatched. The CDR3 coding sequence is TGTGCCAGCCTGGACAGGAGTTCCTACGAGCAGTACTTC. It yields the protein CASLDRSSYEQYF.

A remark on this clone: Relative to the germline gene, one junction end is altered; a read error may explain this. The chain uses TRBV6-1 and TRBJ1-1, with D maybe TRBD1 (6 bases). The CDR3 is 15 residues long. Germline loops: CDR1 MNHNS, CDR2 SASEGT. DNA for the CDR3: TGTGCCAGCAATGAAAGGACAGCTCCTAACACTGAAGCTTTCTTT. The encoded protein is CASNERTAPNTEAFF.

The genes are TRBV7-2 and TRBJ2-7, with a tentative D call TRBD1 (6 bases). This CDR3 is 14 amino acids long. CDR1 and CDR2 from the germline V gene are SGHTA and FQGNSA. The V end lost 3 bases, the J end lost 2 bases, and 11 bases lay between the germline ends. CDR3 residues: CASSFNRQAYEQYF. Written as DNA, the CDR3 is TGTGCCAGCAGCTTTAACCGACAGGCCTACGAGCAGTACTTC.

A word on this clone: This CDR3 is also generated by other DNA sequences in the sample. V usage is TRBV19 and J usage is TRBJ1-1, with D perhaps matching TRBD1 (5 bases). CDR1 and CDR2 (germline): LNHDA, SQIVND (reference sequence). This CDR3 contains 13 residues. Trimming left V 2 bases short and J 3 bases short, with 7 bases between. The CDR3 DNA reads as TGTGCCAGTAGTATAAGCAGGGACACTGAAGCTTTCTTT. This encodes CASSISRDTEAFF.

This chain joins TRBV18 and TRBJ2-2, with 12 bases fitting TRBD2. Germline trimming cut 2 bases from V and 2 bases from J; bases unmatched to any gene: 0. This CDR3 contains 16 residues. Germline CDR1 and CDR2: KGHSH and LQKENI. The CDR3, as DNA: TGTGCCAGCTCACCAGGACTAGCGGGAAACACCGGGGAGCTGTTTTTT. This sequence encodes CASSPGLAGNTGELFF.

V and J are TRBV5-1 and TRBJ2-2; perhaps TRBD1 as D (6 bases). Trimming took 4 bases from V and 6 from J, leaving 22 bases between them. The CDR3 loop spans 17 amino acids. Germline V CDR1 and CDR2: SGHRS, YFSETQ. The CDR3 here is CASSPGRRTASPGELFF. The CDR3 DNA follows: TGCGCCAGCAGCCCGGGGCGGCGGACAGCCTCCCCCGGGGAGCTGTTTTTT.

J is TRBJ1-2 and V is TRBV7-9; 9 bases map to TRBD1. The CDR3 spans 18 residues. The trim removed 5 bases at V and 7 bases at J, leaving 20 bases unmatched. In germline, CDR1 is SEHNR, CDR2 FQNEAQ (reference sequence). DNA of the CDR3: TGTGCCAGCAGCCGAGACAGGGACAGGGTCGAGCCCGGAGGTGGCTACACCTTC. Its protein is CASSRDRDRVEPGGGYTF.